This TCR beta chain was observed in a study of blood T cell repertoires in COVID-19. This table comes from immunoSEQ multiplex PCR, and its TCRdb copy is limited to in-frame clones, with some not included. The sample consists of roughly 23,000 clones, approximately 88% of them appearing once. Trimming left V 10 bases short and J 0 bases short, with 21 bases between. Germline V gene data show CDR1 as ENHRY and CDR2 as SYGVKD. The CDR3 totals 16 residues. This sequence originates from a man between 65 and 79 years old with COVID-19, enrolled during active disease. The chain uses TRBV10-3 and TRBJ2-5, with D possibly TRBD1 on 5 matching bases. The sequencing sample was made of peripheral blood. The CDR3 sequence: CATMNPTVSYQETQYF. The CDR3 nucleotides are TGTGCCACTATGAACCCGACAGTCTCGTACCAAGAGACCCAGTACTTC.